Listed below are T cell receptor beta chains from one sample, sequenced in a study of T-cell memory formation after mild COVID-19. TCRdb itself ran the 5' RACE reads through MiXCR, one entry per CDR3 protein. The data contain roughly 340,000 distinct CDR3 sequences, about 16% of them singletons. The sequenced material came from PBMCs or a T cell subset sorted from them (not recorded which). These receptors all stem from a man younger than 35 who had mild COVID-19 (a few samples of this study predate the infection). Cell type and time point are not known. CDR3s include the opening cysteine and the closing phenylalanine or tryptophan. D genes are given only for firm matches. The size field is filled for only some rows; it gives once, few, many or a size class.

j_call: TRBJ2-4; v_call: TRBV3-1; d_call: -; cdr3_length: 11; clone_size: few; cdr3_aa: CASSQDGAQYF; cdr3_nt: TGTGCCAGCAGCCAAGATGGCGCTCAGTACTTC
j_call: TRBJ1-5; v_call: TRBV11-2; d_call: TRBD1; cdr3_length: 14; clone_size: medium-sized; cdr3_aa: CASSVGTGGQPQHF; cdr3_nt: TGTGCCAGCAGCGTAGGGACAGGGGGACAGCCCCAGCATTTT
j_call: TRBJ1-1; v_call: TRBV12-3/TRBV12-4; d_call: -; cdr3_length: 15; clone_size: few; cdr3_aa: CASSLSSRMNTEAFF; cdr3_nt: TGTGCCAGCAGCCTGAGCAGCAGGATGAACACTGAAGCTTTCTTT
j_call: TRBJ1-4; v_call: TRBV9; d_call: TRBD1; cdr3_length: 14; clone_size: -; cdr3_aa: CASSPRTGVEKLFF; cdr3_nt: TGTGCCAGCAGCCCTCGGACAGGGGTAGAAAAACTGTTTTTT
j_call: TRBJ2-5; v_call: TRBV18; d_call: -; cdr3_length: 15; clone_size: -; cdr3_aa: CASSPPMTGMETQYF; cdr3_nt: TGTGCCAGCTCACCACCGATGACGGGGATGGAGACCCAGTACTTC
j_call: TRBJ2-3; v_call: TRBV20-1; d_call: TRBD2; cdr3_length: 17; clone_size: -; cdr3_aa: CSARVLAGDLDTDTQYF; cdr3_nt: TGCAGTGCTAGGGTTCTAGCGGGGGACCTCGACACAGATACGCAGTATTTT
j_call: TRBJ1-5; v_call: TRBV12-3/TRBV12-4; d_call: TRBD1; cdr3_length: 15; clone_size: -; cdr3_aa: CASRQGAGGNQPQHF; cdr3_nt: TGTGCCAGCAGGCAGGGGGCCGGAGGCAATCAGCCCCAGCATTTT
j_call: TRBJ1-2; v_call: TRBV4-1; d_call: -; cdr3_length: 15; clone_size: -; cdr3_aa: CASSGMDGAYYGYTF; cdr3_nt: TGCGCCAGCAGCGGAATGGACGGAGCGTACTATGGCTACACCTTC
j_call: TRBJ1-6; v_call: TRBV6-2/TRBV6-3; d_call: -; cdr3_length: 14; clone_size: few; cdr3_aa: CASSWAAGLEPLHF; cdr3_nt: TGTGCCAGCAGTTGGGCGGCAGGGTTAGAACCCCTCCACTTT
j_call: TRBJ1-6; v_call: TRBV18; d_call: -; cdr3_length: 15; clone_size: few; cdr3_aa: CASSPAAAPNSPLHF; cdr3_nt: TGTGCCAGCTCACCAGCGGCAGCCCCTAATTCACCCCTCCACTTT
j_call: TRBJ2-7; v_call: TRBV12-3/TRBV12-4; d_call: TRBD1; cdr3_length: 13; clone_size: few; cdr3_aa: CASTSGQPYEQYF; cdr3_nt: TGTGCCAGCACCTCGGGACAGCCCTACGAGCAGTACTTC
j_call: TRBJ1-4; v_call: TRBV4-1; d_call: TRBD1; cdr3_length: 15; clone_size: few; cdr3_aa: CASSHPWTGDEKLFF; cdr3_nt: TGCGCCAGCAGCCACCCGTGGACAGGGGACGAAAAACTGTTTTTT
j_call: TRBJ2-3; v_call: TRBV4-2; d_call: -; cdr3_length: 15; clone_size: -; cdr3_aa: CASSQGGQGTDTQYF; cdr3_nt: TGTGCCAGCAGCCAAGGTGGTCAGGGGACAGATACGCAGTATTTT
j_call: TRBJ2-2; v_call: TRBV19; d_call: -; cdr3_length: 14; clone_size: -; cdr3_aa: CASEQGVTAGELFF; cdr3_nt: TGTGCCTCTGAACAGGGAGTAACCGCCGGGGAGCTGTTTTTT
j_call: TRBJ1-1; v_call: TRBV29-1; d_call: TRBD1; cdr3_length: 15; clone_size: -; cdr3_aa: CSVERTGARNTEAFF; cdr3_nt: TGCAGCGTTGAGCGGACAGGGGCAAGGAACACTGAAGCTTTCTTT
j_call: TRBJ2-3; v_call: TRBV19; d_call: TRBD1; cdr3_length: 15; clone_size: -; cdr3_aa: CASRPQGATTDTQYF; cdr3_nt: TGTGCCAGTAGGCCACAGGGGGCTACAACAGATACGCAGTATTTT
j_call: TRBJ1-5; v_call: TRBV9; d_call: TRBD1; cdr3_length: 15; clone_size: -; cdr3_aa: CASSVAGQDDQPQHF; cdr3_nt: TGTGCCAGCAGCGTAGCTGGACAGGACGATCAGCCCCAGCATTTT
j_call: TRBJ2-1; v_call: TRBV7-3; d_call: TRBD2; cdr3_length: 15; clone_size: few; cdr3_aa: CASSLGLAGSNEQFF; cdr3_nt: TGTGCCAGCAGCCTCGGACTAGCGGGTAGTAATGAGCAGTTCTTC
j_call: TRBJ2-5; v_call: TRBV12-3/TRBV12-4; d_call: -; cdr3_length: 14; clone_size: few; cdr3_aa: CASSPTGTPETQYF; cdr3_nt: TGTGCCAGCAGTCCCACCGGGACCCCCGAGACCCAGTACTTC
j_call: TRBJ1-4; v_call: TRBV5-5; d_call: -; cdr3_length: 11; clone_size: -; cdr3_aa: CASSLAEKLFF; cdr3_nt: TGTGCCAGCAGCTTAGCAGAAAAACTGTTTTTT
j_call: TRBJ2-3; v_call: TRBV5-1; d_call: -; cdr3_length: 15; clone_size: few; cdr3_aa: CASSLGLPNTDTQYF; cdr3_nt: TGCGCCAGCAGCTTGGGACTACCAAACACAGATACGCAGTATTTT
j_call: TRBJ1-5; v_call: TRBV7-2; d_call: -; cdr3_length: 13; clone_size: many; cdr3_aa: CASSSWTDQPQHF; cdr3_nt: TGTGCCAGCAGCTCATGGACAGATCAGCCCCAGCATTTT
j_call: TRBJ2-1; v_call: TRBV5-8; d_call: -; cdr3_length: 16; clone_size: many; cdr3_aa: CASSFFRGNSYNEQFF; cdr3_nt: TGTGCCAGCAGCTTTTTCCGGGGGAATTCCTACAATGAGCAGTTCTTC
j_call: TRBJ1-1; v_call: TRBV7-3; d_call: -; cdr3_length: 13; clone_size: few; cdr3_aa: CASSYGQNTEAFF; cdr3_nt: TGTGCCAGCAGCTACGGACAGAACACTGAAGCTTTCTTT
j_call: TRBJ2-3; v_call: TRBV4-3; d_call: TRBD2; cdr3_length: 17; clone_size: many; cdr3_aa: CASSQELAGGPTDTQYF; cdr3_nt: TGCGCCAGCAGCCAAGAACTAGCGGGGGGCCCGACAGATACGCAGTATTTT
j_call: TRBJ2-5; v_call: TRBV19; d_call: -; cdr3_length: 14; clone_size: -; cdr3_aa: CASSNRGGIETQYF; cdr3_nt: TGTGCCAGTAGTAACAGGGGAGGTATTGAGACCCAGTACTTC
j_call: TRBJ1-4; v_call: TRBV7-9; d_call: -; cdr3_length: 13; clone_size: many; cdr3_aa: CASSPQGSSRGYF; cdr3_nt: TGTGCCAGCAGCCCCCAAGGGTCCTCTCGGGGGTATTTT
j_call: TRBJ2-1; v_call: TRBV11-3; d_call: TRBD2; cdr3_length: 15; clone_size: -; cdr3_aa: CASSPPSSGLNEQFF; cdr3_nt: TGTGCCAGCAGCCCCCCGTCTAGCGGCCTCAATGAGCAGTTCTTC
j_call: TRBJ2-5; v_call: TRBV12-3/TRBV12-4; d_call: TRBD1; cdr3_length: 13; clone_size: -; cdr3_aa: CASRGTDQETQYF; cdr3_nt: TGTGCCAGCAGGGGGACAGACCAAGAGACCCAGTACTTC
j_call: TRBJ1-1; v_call: TRBV12-3/TRBV12-4; d_call: -; cdr3_length: 15; clone_size: -; cdr3_aa: CASSNRRGRDTEAFF; cdr3_nt: TGTGCCAGCAGTAACCGACGGGGGAGAGACACTGAAGCTTTCTTT
j_call: TRBJ2-5; v_call: TRBV7-9; d_call: -; cdr3_length: 13; clone_size: few; cdr3_aa: CASSPWGEETQYF; cdr3_nt: TGTGCCAGCAGTCCGTGGGGGGAAGAGACCCAGTACTTC
j_call: TRBJ2-2; v_call: TRBV6-5; d_call: -; cdr3_length: 13; clone_size: -; cdr3_aa: CASSPPYAGELFF; cdr3_nt: TGTGCCAGCAGTCCCCCTTACGCCGGGGAGCTGTTTTTT
j_call: TRBJ1-1; v_call: TRBV12-3/TRBV12-4; d_call: TRBD1; cdr3_length: 17; clone_size: few; cdr3_aa: CASSHPRGRQGNTEAFF; cdr3_nt: TGTGCCAGCAGCCACCCCCGGGGTAGACAGGGGAACACTGAAGCTTTCTTT
j_call: TRBJ1-5; v_call: TRBV18; d_call: -; cdr3_length: 15; clone_size: few; cdr3_aa: CASSLNRASHQPQHF; cdr3_nt: TGTGCCAGCTCACTAAACCGGGCGTCCCATCAGCCCCAGCATTTT
j_call: TRBJ2-3; v_call: TRBV5-1; d_call: -; cdr3_length: 13; clone_size: -; cdr3_aa: CASLGPRTDTQYF; cdr3_nt: TGCGCCAGCTTAGGGCCGCGCACAGATACGCAGTATTTT
j_call: TRBJ2-1; v_call: TRBV24-1; d_call: -; cdr3_length: 11; clone_size: -; cdr3_aa: CATGTTMKQFF; cdr3_nt: TGTGCCACCGGGACCACCATGAAGCAGTTCTTC
j_call: TRBJ2-7; v_call: TRBV4-2; d_call: -; cdr3_length: 12; clone_size: few; cdr3_aa: CASSSWGSEQYF; cdr3_nt: TGTGCCAGCAGCTCATGGGGGTCCGAGCAGTACTTC
j_call: TRBJ2-1; v_call: TRBV5-1; d_call: -; cdr3_length: 15; clone_size: few; cdr3_aa: CASSLTGLSYNEQFF; cdr3_nt: TGCGCCAGCAGCTTGACGGGTCTTTCCTACAATGAGCAGTTCTTC
j_call: TRBJ2-3; v_call: TRBV30; d_call: -; cdr3_length: 11; clone_size: few; cdr3_aa: CAWRVGDTQYF; cdr3_nt: TGTGCCTGGAGGGTAGGAGATACGCAGTATTTT
j_call: TRBJ2-3; v_call: TRBV7-2; d_call: TRBD2; cdr3_length: 17; clone_size: -; cdr3_aa: CASSPTPAGAGGDTQYF; cdr3_nt: TGTGCCAGCAGCCCCACCCCAGCGGGGGCCGGGGGAGATACGCAGTATTTT
j_call: TRBJ2-3; v_call: TRBV12-3/TRBV12-4; d_call: -; cdr3_length: 17; clone_size: -; cdr3_aa: CASSLTGGQCCTDTQYF; cdr3_nt: TGTGCCAGCAGTTTAACTGGGGGCCAATGTTGCACAGATACGCAGTATTTT
j_call: TRBJ1-5; v_call: TRBV5-5; d_call: -; cdr3_length: 15; clone_size: few; cdr3_aa: CASSPYGGSFQPQHF; cdr3_nt: TGTGCCAGCAGCCCGTACGGGGGAAGTTTTCAGCCCCAGCATTTT
j_call: TRBJ2-3; v_call: TRBV5-1; d_call: TRBD2; cdr3_length: 18; clone_size: few; cdr3_aa: CASSLFPGLAGGGDTQYF; cdr3_nt: TGCGCCAGCAGCTTGTTTCCGGGACTAGCGGGGGGCGGAGATACGCAGTATTTT
j_call: TRBJ2-1; v_call: TRBV7-6; d_call: -; cdr3_length: 16; clone_size: -; cdr3_aa: CASSLAAGRTYNEQFF; cdr3_nt: TGTGCCAGCAGCTTAGCAGCAGGGAGGACCTACAATGAGCAGTTCTTC
j_call: TRBJ2-5; v_call: TRBV7-9; d_call: -; cdr3_length: 14; clone_size: -; cdr3_aa: CASSPRVREETQYF; cdr3_nt: TGTGCCAGCAGCCCGAGGGTCAGGGAAGAGACCCAGTACTTC
j_call: TRBJ1-5; v_call: TRBV3-1; d_call: -; cdr3_length: 13; clone_size: -; cdr3_aa: CASSKGHNQHQHF; cdr3_nt: TGTGCCAGCAGCAAGGGCCACAATCAGCACCAGCATTTT
j_call: TRBJ2-2; v_call: TRBV6-2/TRBV6-3; d_call: TRBD1; cdr3_length: 15; clone_size: few; cdr3_aa: CATPGDRGDTGELFF; cdr3_nt: TGTGCCACCCCGGGGGACAGGGGTGACACCGGGGAGCTGTTTTTT
j_call: TRBJ2-3; v_call: TRBV3-1; d_call: TRBD2; cdr3_length: 16; clone_size: few; cdr3_aa: CASSQVSGALTDTQYF; cdr3_nt: TGTGCCAGCAGCCAAGTAAGCGGGGCGCTCACAGATACGCAGTATTTT
j_call: TRBJ2-2; v_call: TRBV28; d_call: TRBD1; cdr3_length: 13; clone_size: few; cdr3_aa: CASKQGGTGELFF; cdr3_nt: TGTGCCAGCAAACAGGGGGGAACCGGGGAGCTGTTTTTT
j_call: TRBJ2-3; v_call: TRBV11-2; d_call: -; cdr3_length: 17; clone_size: -; cdr3_aa: CASSLRVDSFGTDTQYF; cdr3_nt: TGTGCCAGCAGCCTTAGAGTGGACTCTTTCGGCACAGATACGCAGTATTTT
j_call: TRBJ2-5; v_call: TRBV7-8; d_call: -; cdr3_length: 15; clone_size: -; cdr3_aa: CASSKPTGRQETQYF; cdr3_nt: TGTGCCAGCAGCAAACCGACGGGGAGGCAAGAGACCCAGTACTTC
j_call: TRBJ2-5; v_call: TRBV7-6; d_call: -; cdr3_length: 13; clone_size: -; cdr3_aa: CASSQRWGETQYF; cdr3_nt: TGTGCCAGCAGCCAACGGTGGGGGGAGACCCAGTACTTC
j_call: TRBJ2-1; v_call: TRBV27; d_call: TRBD1; cdr3_length: 15; clone_size: -; cdr3_aa: CASSSGTGVANEQFF; cdr3_nt: TGTGCCAGCAGTTCTGGGACAGGGGTTGCCAATGAGCAGTTCTTC
j_call: TRBJ2-5; v_call: TRBV15; d_call: -; cdr3_length: 12; clone_size: few; cdr3_aa: CATSRDEETQYF; cdr3_nt: TGTGCCACCAGCAGAGATGAAGAGACCCAGTACTTC
j_call: TRBJ1-2; v_call: TRBV7-9; d_call: -; cdr3_length: 14; clone_size: once; cdr3_aa: CASSALSLNYGYTF; cdr3_nt: TGTGCCAGCAGCGCCTTAAGTCTTAACTATGGCTACACCTTC